This T cell receptor beta chain was profiled in a study of blood T cell repertoires in COVID-19. For the study at large: Spain, Italy and the United States supplied samples that represented acute and convalescent COVID-19. From T cells, B-cell-depleted T cells, or PBMCs came the material, which was cDNA or gDNA.

In the source study's methods: Estimation of nucleated cell counts relied on the amplification of reference gene primers. Some clones are missing from TCRdb's copy, which holds only in-frame ones; the method was immunoSEQ multiplex PCR. The V and J calls and clone size come from that table; D and trimming were worked out from the DNA. The sample yields 61,000 or so clones, almost 90% seen once. This CDR3 has 16 residues. J gave up 3 bases and V 1 base, and 6 bases lay outside the gene matches. Germline CDR1 and CDR2: SGDLS and YYNGEE. The V gene is TRBV9, the J gene TRBJ1-2, with TRBD1 matching over 10 bases. The receptor was isolated from a woman of 80 years or more with active COVID-19. The sample consisted of peripheral blood. The CDR3 DNA sequence: TGTGCCAGCAGCGTATCAGGGGACAGGGGCGACTATGGCTACACCTTC. Translation: CASSVSGDRGDYGYTF.